This T cell receptor beta chain was found in a study of blood T cell repertoires in COVID-19. Overall study context: In each case, the material was cDNA or gDNA derived from T cells, B-cell-depleted T cells, or PBMCs.

Enrolled through a virtual design, the participants were between roughly 18 and 95 years of age and came from 24 US areas. Clinical history as reported by participants underpinned cohort assignment. Only in-frame clones appear in the TCRdb table, and some are missing; sequencing was by immunoSEQ multiplex PCR. The profile shows under 300,000 clones, 87% of them singletons. The V gene's germline CDR1 is MNHEY and CDR2 SMNVEV (reference sequence). Trimming pared 8 bases from V and 5 bases from J, leaving 22 bases between. The CDR3 contains 16 residues. This clone was observed once. Sequenced: PBMCs or T cells enriched from blood (not recorded which). The rearrangement links TRBV27 to TRBJ1-5; D gene ambiguous. The source of this sequence is a woman in her twenties or thirties with acute COVID-19. The CDR3 loop reads CASGVLGRRGDQPQHF. For the CDR3, the DNA is TGTGCCAGCGGAGTCCTCGGACGGCGCGGGGATCAGCCCCAGCATTTT.